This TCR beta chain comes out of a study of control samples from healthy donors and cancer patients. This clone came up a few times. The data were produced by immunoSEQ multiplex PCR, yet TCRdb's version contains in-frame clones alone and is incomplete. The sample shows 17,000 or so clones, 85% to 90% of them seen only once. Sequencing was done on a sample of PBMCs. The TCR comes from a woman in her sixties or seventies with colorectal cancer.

The CDR3 DNA follows: TGTGCCAGCAGCTTATTGCAGATCAGTCCCCGGACTGAAGCTTTCTTT. Encoded protein: CASSLLQISPRTEAFF. The chain joins TRBV7-8 to TRBJ1-1; no definite D call. This CDR3 is 16 amino acids long. V was shortened by 2 bases and J by 5 bases, with 18 bases between the two germline ends. Per germline, CDR1 SGHVS and CDR2 FQNEAQ.